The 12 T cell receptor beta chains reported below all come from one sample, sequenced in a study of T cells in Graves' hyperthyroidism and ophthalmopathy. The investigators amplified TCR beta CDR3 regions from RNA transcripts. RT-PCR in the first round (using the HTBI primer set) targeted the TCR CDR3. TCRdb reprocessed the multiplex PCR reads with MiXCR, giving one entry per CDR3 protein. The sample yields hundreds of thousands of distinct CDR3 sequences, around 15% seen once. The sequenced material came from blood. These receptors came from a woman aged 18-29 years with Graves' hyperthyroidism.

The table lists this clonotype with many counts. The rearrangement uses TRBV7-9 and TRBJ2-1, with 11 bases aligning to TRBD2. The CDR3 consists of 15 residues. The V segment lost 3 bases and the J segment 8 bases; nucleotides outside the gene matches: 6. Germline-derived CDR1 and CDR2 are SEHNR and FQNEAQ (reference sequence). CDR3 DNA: TGTGCCAGCAGCTTGACTAGCGGGACCAGGGATGAGCAGTTCTTC. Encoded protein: CASSLTSGTRDEQFF. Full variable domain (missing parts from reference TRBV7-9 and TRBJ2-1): DTGVSQNPRHKITKRGQNVTFRCDPISEHNRLYWYRQTLGQGPEFLTYFQNEAQLEKSRLLSDRFSAERPKGSFSTLEIQRTEQGDSAMYLCASSLTSGTRDEQFFGPGTRLTVL.

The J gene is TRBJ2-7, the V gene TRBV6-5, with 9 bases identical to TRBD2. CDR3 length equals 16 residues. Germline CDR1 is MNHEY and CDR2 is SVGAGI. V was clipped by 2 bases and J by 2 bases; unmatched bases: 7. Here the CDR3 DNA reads TGTGCCAGCAGTTACCCAACCGGGACTAGCCCCTACGAGCAGTACTTC. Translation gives CASSYPTGTSPYEQYF.

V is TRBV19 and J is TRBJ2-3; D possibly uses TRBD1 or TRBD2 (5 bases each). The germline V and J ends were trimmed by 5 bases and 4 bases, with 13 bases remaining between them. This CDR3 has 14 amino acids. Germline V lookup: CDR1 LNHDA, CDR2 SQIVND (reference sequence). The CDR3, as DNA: TGTGCCAGTAGTCAGGGACCGGGCGCAGATACGCAGTATTTT. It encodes CASSQGPGADTQYF.

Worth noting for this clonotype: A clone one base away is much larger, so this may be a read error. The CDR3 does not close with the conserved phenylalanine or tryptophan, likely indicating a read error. CDR3 sequence: CASRDSSYEQYL. For the CDR3, the DNA is TGTGCCAGCAGGGACAGCTCCTACGAGCAGTACTTA. The chain couples TRBV5-6 to TRBJ2-7, with D maybe TRBD1 (6 bases). The germline CDR1 and CDR2 sequences are SGHDT and YYEEEE. The CDR3 loop spans 12 amino acids. V was clipped by 5 bases and J by 0 bases, with 6 bases between them.

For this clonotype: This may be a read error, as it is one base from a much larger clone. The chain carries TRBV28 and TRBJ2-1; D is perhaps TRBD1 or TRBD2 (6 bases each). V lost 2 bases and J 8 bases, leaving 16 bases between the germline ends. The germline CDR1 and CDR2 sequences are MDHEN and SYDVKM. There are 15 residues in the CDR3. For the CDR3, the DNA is TGTGCCAGCAGTTTACCGGGGGCAGGACGCGATGAGCAGTTCTTC. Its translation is CASSLPGAGRDEQFF.

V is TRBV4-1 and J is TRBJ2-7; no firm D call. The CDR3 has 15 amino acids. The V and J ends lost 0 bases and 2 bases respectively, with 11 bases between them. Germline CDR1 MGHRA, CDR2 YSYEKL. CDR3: CASSQDPQAAYEQYF. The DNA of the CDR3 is TGCGCCAGCAGCCAAGACCCCCAAGCTGCCTACGAGCAGTACTTC.

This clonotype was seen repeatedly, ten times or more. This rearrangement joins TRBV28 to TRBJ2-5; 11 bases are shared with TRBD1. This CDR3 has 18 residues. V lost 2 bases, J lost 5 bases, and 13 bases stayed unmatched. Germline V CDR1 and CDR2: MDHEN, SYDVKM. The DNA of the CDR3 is TGTGCCAGCAGTTTAGGGCGCCGGGACAGGGGGTTCGGGGAGACCCAGTACTTC. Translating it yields CASSLGRRDRGFGETQYF.

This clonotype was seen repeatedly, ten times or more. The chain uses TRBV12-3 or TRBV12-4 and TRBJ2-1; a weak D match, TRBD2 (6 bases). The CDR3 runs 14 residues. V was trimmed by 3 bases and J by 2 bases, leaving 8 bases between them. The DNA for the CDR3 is TGTGCCAGCAGTTTCGGCGGGACCTACAATGAGCAGTTCTTC. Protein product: CASSFGGTYNEQFF.

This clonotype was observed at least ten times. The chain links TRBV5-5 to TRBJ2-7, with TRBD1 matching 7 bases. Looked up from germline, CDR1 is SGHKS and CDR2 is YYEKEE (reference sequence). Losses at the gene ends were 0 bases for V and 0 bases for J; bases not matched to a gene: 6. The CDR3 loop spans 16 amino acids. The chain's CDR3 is CASSLGDSSSSYEQYF. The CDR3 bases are TGTGCCAGCAGCTTGGGGGACAGCTCGAGCTCCTACGAGCAGTACTTC.

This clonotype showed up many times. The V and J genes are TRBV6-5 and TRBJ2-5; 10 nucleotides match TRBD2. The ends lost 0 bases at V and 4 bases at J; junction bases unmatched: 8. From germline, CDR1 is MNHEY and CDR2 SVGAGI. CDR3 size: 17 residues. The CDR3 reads CASSYSGLAGARETQYF. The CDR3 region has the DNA TGTGCCAGCAGTTACTCAGGGCTAGCGGGAGCTCGAGAGACCCAGTACTTC.

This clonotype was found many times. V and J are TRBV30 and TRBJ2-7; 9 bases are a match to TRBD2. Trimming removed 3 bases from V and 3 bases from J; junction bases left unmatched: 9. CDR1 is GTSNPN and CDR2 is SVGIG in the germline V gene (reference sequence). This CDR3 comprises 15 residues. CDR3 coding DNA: TGTGCCTGGAGCCACCCGACTAGCGGATACTACGAGCAGTACTTC. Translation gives CAWSHPTSGYYEQYF.

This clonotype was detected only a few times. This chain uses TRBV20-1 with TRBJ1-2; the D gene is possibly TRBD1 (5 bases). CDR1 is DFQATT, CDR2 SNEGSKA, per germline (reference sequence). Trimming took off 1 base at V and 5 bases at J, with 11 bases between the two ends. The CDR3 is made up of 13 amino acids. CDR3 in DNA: TGCAGTGCTAGAGGGCTGGAGGGGTATGGCTACACCTTC. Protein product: CSARGLEGYGYTF.